The 24 T cell receptor beta chains below come from one sample, sequenced in a study of blood T cell repertoires in COVID-19. The method was immunoSEQ multiplex PCR; TCRdb's version includes in-frame clones alone and lacks a portion of them. The sample has 120,000 or so clones; about 81% are singletons. Specimen: peripheral blood. The source is a woman aged 45-59 years with acute or convalescent COVID-19.

The rearrangement uses TRBV27 and TRBJ1-1; unclear D gene. Germline CDR1 and CDR2: MNHEY and SMNVEV (reference sequence). CDR3 size: 13 residues. Trimming took 3 bases from V and 0 from J, leaving 5 bases between them. The CDR3 coding sequence is TGTGCCAGCAGTTTCTCAGTGAACACTGAAGCTTTCTTT. Residues: CASSFSVNTEAFF.

The rearrangement uses TRBV28 and TRBJ1-5, with 9 bases identical to TRBD1. Germline CDR1 reads MDHEN; CDR2 reads SYDVKM. This CDR3 is 15 amino acids long. The trim removed 3 bases at V and 5 bases at J, leaving 5 bases unmatched. The CDR3, as DNA: TGTGCCAGCAGTTTTCGGGACAGGGTATATCAGCCCCAGCATTTT. Protein product: CASSFRDRVYQPQHF.

The CDR3 DNA follows: TGTGCCAGCAGCCTAGTGCACCAAGAGACCCAGTACTTC. Its translation: CASSLVHQETQYF. The rearrangement joins TRBV6-5 to TRBJ2-5, with D uncertain. Trimming pared 6 bases from V and 0 bases from J, leaving 8 bases between. Germline V gene lookup returns CDR1 MNHEY and CDR2 SVGAGI. The CDR3 covers 13 residues.

J is TRBJ2-1 and V is TRBV6-6; 12 bases line up with TRBD2. The germline V gene has CDR1 MNHNY and CDR2 SVGAGI (reference sequence). V gave up 5 bases and J gave up 4 bases; unmatched junction bases: 9. The CDR3 is made up of 17 amino acids. The chain's CDR3 is CASSRLAGVTRYNEQFF. The CDR3 region has the DNA TGTGCCAGCAGTCGACTAGCGGGAGTAACACGGTACAATGAGCAGTTCTTC.

This clone turned up a few times. The V gene is TRBV6-5, the J gene TRBJ1-4, with TRBD1 as a possible D gene (5 bases). V lost 8 bases and J 7 bases, leaving 14 bases between the germline ends. The CDR3 runs to 13 residues. CDR1 and CDR2 (germline): MNHEY, SVGAGI. CDR3 in DNA: TGTGCCAGCCGGGGGGGGATGATTGAAAAACTGTTTTTT. Translating it yields CASRGGMIEKLFF.

J is TRBJ1-1 and V is TRBV9; no firm D call. Germline V gene sequence: CDR1 SGDLS, CDR2 YYNGEE. The CDR3 is 12 amino acids. Trimming stripped 0 bases from V and 11 bases from J, with 11 bases between. The CDR3 region is CASSVGGGRAFF. CDR3 nucleotides: TGTGCCAGCAGCGTAGGTGGCGGGCGCGCTTTCTTT.

This rearrangement joins TRBV10-3 to TRBJ2-5; no clear D. This CDR3 spans 11 amino acids. Trimming cost V 5 bases and J 2 bases, with 3 bases left between them. Germline-derived CDR1 and CDR2 are ENHRY and SYGVKD. The CDR3 DNA reads TGTGCCATCAGTCAACAAGAGACCCAGTACTTC. Translated, it gives CAISQQETQYF.

V gene TRBV30 combines with J gene TRBJ2-3, with TRBD1 as a possible D gene (5 bases). Per germline, CDR1 GTSNPN and CDR2 SVGIG (reference sequence). V gave up 0 bases and J gave up 1 base, with 14 bases separating them. The CDR3 is 16 residues long. The CDR3 DNA follows: TGTGCCTGGAGTGTACGGTGGGGCGGCGGCACAGATACGCAGTATTTT. Amino acid sequence: CAWSVRWGGGTDTQYF.

CDR3 sequence reads: CASFLSPGTDFEAFF. The CDR3 coding sequence is TGCGCCAGCTTCCTTTCCCCCGGGACAGATTTTGAAGCTTTCTTT. V gene TRBV5-1 combines with J gene TRBJ1-1; 7 bases are a match to TRBD1. Germline V lookup: CDR1 SGHRS, CDR2 YFSETQ. The CDR3 is 15 residues long. The V segment lost 7 bases and the J segment 7 bases; nucleotides outside the gene matches: 16.

The chain has TRBV4-2 and TRBJ2-1; 11 nucleotides align to TRBD2. Germline CDR1 is LGHNA and CDR2 is YNFKEQ. V gave up 4 bases and J gave up 7 bases; unmatched junction bases: 6. The CDR3 sequence is 15 residues long. CDR3 sequence reads: CASSPTSGSRNEQFF. Written as DNA, the CDR3 is TGTGCCAGCAGCCCCACTAGCGGGAGCCGTAATGAGCAGTTCTTC.

This clone was found a few times. The chain has TRBV5-8 and TRBJ1-3; D not resolved. This CDR3 is built from 16 residues. Germline CDR1 is SGHTS and CDR2 is YDEGEE. Trimming shortened V by 0 bases and J by 4 bases, and 14 bases separated the two germline ends. For the CDR3, the DNA is TGTGCCAGCAGCTTGGTTGCGGGAGTGCGGGGAAACACCATATATTTT. Translation gives CASSLVAGVRGNTIYF.

CDR3 residues: CASSPGTSGATDTQYF. The CDR3 nucleotides read TGCGCCAGCAGCCCGGGGACTAGCGGGGCCACAGATACGCAGTATTTT. The V gene is TRBV5-1, the J gene TRBJ2-3; 13 bases agree with TRBD2. This CDR3 is built from 16 residues. The germline V gene encodes CDR1 SGHRS and CDR2 YFSETQ. The ends lost 4 bases at V and 2 bases at J; junction bases unmatched: 4. The full variable domain, with the rest looked up from reference TRBV5-1 and TRBJ2-3, is KAGVTQTPRYLIKTRGQQVTLSCSPISGHRSVSWYQQTPGQGLQFLFEYFSETQRNKGNFPGRFSGRQFSNSRSEMNVSTLELGDSALYLCASSPGTSGATDTQYFGPGTRLTVL.

The V gene is TRBV7-8, the J gene TRBJ1-5; D is unclear. The CDR3 covers 13 residues. CDR1 is SGHVS, CDR2 FQNEAQ, per germline. Trimming pared 5 bases from V and 5 bases from J, leaving 10 bases between. CDR3 in amino acids: CASSGGLDQPQHF. In nucleotides, the CDR3 is TGTGCCAGCAGCGGAGGTCTCGATCAGCCCCAGCATTTT.

V gene TRBV18 combines with J gene TRBJ1-1; no clear D gene. V lost 2 bases and J 0 bases, leaving 10 bases between the germline ends. CDR3 length: 15 residues. CDR1 is KGHSH and CDR2 is LQKENI in the germline V gene. CDR3 residues: CASSPGPALNTEAFF. In DNA, the CDR3 is TGTGCCAGCTCACCAGGGCCGGCCTTGAACACTGAAGCTTTCTTT.

The CDR3 DNA is TGTGCCAGCAGTCCCCGGACAGGGACAGTGGGAGGCTACACCTTC. It encodes CASSPRTGTVGGYTF. The chain recombines TRBV6-5 with TRBJ1-2; TRBD1 matches 8 bases. V trimming: 5 bases; J trimming: 8 bases; junction bases outside the gene matches: 13. Germline values: CDR1 MNHEY, CDR2 SVGAGI. This CDR3 has 15 amino acids.

V usage is TRBV5-1 and J usage is TRBJ2-1; the D is unclear. With 5 bases removed from V and 0 bases from J, the gap between germline ends came to 15 bases. This CDR3 has 16 residues. CDR1 and CDR2 from the germline V gene are SGHRS and YFSETQ. This chain's CDR3 is CASRGLITSSYNEQFF. CDR3 nucleotides: TGCGCCAGCAGGGGCCTTATCACGAGCTCCTACAATGAGCAGTTCTTC.

This clone was seen a few times. The chain links TRBV9 to TRBJ2-7, with D possibly matching TRBD1 (6 bases). V was pared by 2 bases and J by 2 bases, with 14 bases between. CDR1 and CDR2 (germline): SGDLS, YYNGEE. CDR3 length equals 15 residues. The CDR3 here is CASSVSGTPTYEQYF. CDR3 coding DNA: TGTGCCAGCAGCGTCTCCGGGACACCGACCTACGAGCAGTACTTC.

The chain couples TRBV27 to TRBJ2-5, with 8 positions matching TRBD2. Germline CDR1 reads MNHEY; CDR2 reads SMNVEV (reference sequence). The junction had 14 bases not matched to a gene; V was cut back by 10 bases and J by 4 bases. The CDR3 loop spans 15 amino acids. The CDR3 bases are TGTGCCACTAGACGGAGCGGGAGCTGGGGAGAGACCCAGTACTTC. It specifies CATRRSGSWGETQYF.

This clone showed up just a few times. The CDR3 nucleotides are TGTGCCAGCAGTGGACAGCCCTACGAGCAGTACTTC. This gives the protein CASSGQPYEQYF. The chain employs TRBV2 and TRBJ2-7, with D possibly being TRBD1 (5 bases). Trimming stripped 4 bases from V and 2 bases from J, with 6 bases between. CDR1 and CDR2 from the germline V gene are SNHLY and FYNNEI. The CDR3 totals 12 residues.

The CDR3 DNA follows: TGTGCCAGCAGCCCGACTAGCGGGTATTCCTACAATGAGCAGTTCTTC. It translates to CASSPTSGYSYNEQFF. The chain carries TRBV7-3 and TRBJ2-1; TRBD2 agrees at 10 bases. The germline V gene has CDR1 SGHTA and CDR2 FQGTGA. After removal of 5 bases from V and 1 base from J, the junction contained 5 bases not matched to a gene. CDR3 length: 16 residues.

J is TRBJ2-5 and V is TRBV27; D possibly corresponds to TRBD2 (6 bases). Germline CDR1 is MNHEY and CDR2 is SMNVEV (reference sequence). This CDR3 has 13 residues. V lost 6 bases, J lost 4 bases, and 12 bases lay in between. CDR3 residues: CASSPPGLETQYF. The CDR3 nucleotides read TGTGCCAGCAGCCCCCCGGGACTAGAGACCCAGTACTTC.

This chain connects TRBV29-1 to TRBJ2-2, with 7 nucleotides matching TRBD2. Germline V lookup: CDR1 SQVTM, CDR2 ANQGSEA. V lost 4 bases and J lost 1; bases outside the gene matches: 3. The CDR3 extends over 14 amino acids. The CDR3 is CSVGSGMNTGELFF. CDR3 bases: TGCAGCGTTGGAAGCGGGATGAACACCGGGGAGCTGTTTTTT.

This chain connects TRBV3-1 (or the pseudogene TRBV3-2) to TRBJ1-2, with D tentatively TRBD1 (6 bases). Between the trimmed V and J ends, which lost 8 bases and 3 bases, there was a span of 13 bases. This CDR3 region has 13 residues. Germline CDR1 and CDR2: LGHDT and YNNKEL (reference sequence). The chain's CDR3 is CASGEQGYYGYTF. CDR3 nucleotide sequence: TGTGCCAGCGGCGAACAGGGTTACTATGGCTACACCTTC.

The CDR3 is CASTPKAGPYNEQFF. The CDR3 DNA reads as TGTGCCAGTACCCCAAAGGCGGGACCTTACAATGAGCAGTTCTTC. The chain couples TRBV19 to TRBJ2-1; maybe TRBD2 (6 bases). CDR3 length: 15 amino acids. Germline V CDR1 and CDR2: LNHDA, SQIVND (reference sequence). V lost 7 bases to trimming and J lost 4 bases, with 17 bases between them.